This TCR beta chain is drawn from a study of T cells in Graves' hyperthyroidism and ophthalmopathy. The study's findings and limits: Using 13 V-J features, a model discriminated ophthalmopathy from stable hyperthyroidism. Most expanded thyroid clonotypes above 0.001 recurred in blood.

Patients were aged 18 to 65, had disease duration under 2 months, and had newly diagnosed hyperthyroidism. What was amplified from RNA transcripts were TCR beta CDR3 regions. A set of HTBI primers served as the primers for a first-round RT-PCR of the TCR CDR3. TCRdb ran MiXCR on the multiplex PCR reads and lists one entry per CDR3 protein. This sample has about 560,000 distinct CDR3 sequences, with 15% to 20% found just once. This clonotype was found a few times. Its antigen is not identified. This sequence was found in a woman in her late teens or twenties with Graves' hyperthyroidism. Sequenced input: blood.

In nucleotides, the CDR3 is TGTGCCAGCAGCTTAGGGGGGACAGGGACCTTCGAGCAGTACTTC. Its protein is CASSLGGTGTFEQYF. J is TRBJ2-7 and V is TRBV7-6; TRBD1 matches at 9 bases. The CDR3 is 15 residues long. Germline V gene lookup returns CDR1 SGHVS and CDR2 FNYEAQ. V lost 1 base, J lost 6 bases, and 7 bases stayed unmatched.